The 14 T cell receptor beta chains reported below all come from one sample, sequenced in a study of shared clonotypes between healthy human individuals (TCRdb year 2020). Libraries were constructed by the immunoSEQ multiplex PCR assay. This immuneACCESS table, as held by TCRdb, lists in-frame sequences with V and J called but not all clones. Of the missing ones, under half trace to an unresolved V gene in checked studies; the others have no known cause. For this sample the table gives 2 million to 2.5 million clones, of which 90% to 97% were detected only once. The ten largest clones capture around 0.13% of the sample. Sequencing was carried out using naive CD4+ T cells sorted from blood. Explained via the paper, the cell subset or site label denotes: CD45RA+ positively selected. The source of these receptors is a man aged 18 to 35 in good health.

Concerning this clone: Additional DNA sequences in this sample encode the identical CDR3. The chain carries TRBV7-9 and TRBJ1-5; 7 bases align to TRBD1. CDR3 size: 14 residues. The V gene end was trimmed by 3 bases and the J gene end by 4 bases; junction bases not matched to a gene: 3. Germline V CDR1 and CDR2: SEHNR, FQNEAQ (reference sequence). CDR3 DNA sequence: TGTGCCAGCAGCTTCCAGGGGGGGAATCAGCCCCAGCATTTT. This encodes CASSFQGGNQPQHF.

The CDR3 DNA sequence: TGCGCCAGCAGCTCGGCCAGGGGGCGGCAAGAGACCCAGTACTTC. It specifies CASSSARGRQETQYF. The V call is TRBV5-1, the J call TRBJ2-5; TRBD1 aligns across 8 bases. This CDR3 contains 15 residues. The junction had 6 bases not matched to a gene; V was cut back by 3 bases and J by 2 bases. The germline V gene has CDR1 SGHRS and CDR2 YFSETQ. Drawing the rest from reference TRBV5-1 and TRBJ2-5, the complete variable domain is KAGVTQTPRYLIKTRGQQVTLSCSPISGHRSVSWYQQTPGQGLQFLFEYFSETQRNKGNFPGRFSGRQFSNSRSEMNVSTLELGDSALYLCASSSARGRQETQYFGPGTRLLVL.

The chain couples TRBV7-2 to TRBJ1-5; 7 nucleotides agree with TRBD1. The CDR3 loop spans 14 amino acids. Losses at the gene ends were 7 bases for V and 8 bases for J; bases not matched to a gene: 11. The germline V gene has CDR1 SGHTA and CDR2 FQGNSA. The CDR3 reads CASNQGEGGEPQHF. The DNA of the CDR3 is TGTGCCAGCAACCAGGGGGAAGGGGGGGAGCCCCAGCATTTT.

This clone was found a few times. The chain uses TRBV30 and TRBJ1-2; a possible D gene is TRBD1 (5 bases). CDR1 is GTSNPN, CDR2 SVGIG, per germline (reference sequence). V was cut by 0 bases and J by 5 bases, with 25 bases left in between. The CDR3 totals 18 residues. Here the CDR3 reads CAWSVSGLRSSGGYGYTF. CDR3 nucleotide sequence: TGTGCCTGGAGTGTATCGGGACTGCGGTCCAGCGGAGGGTATGGCTACACCTTC.

This clone has only one observation. This chain links TRBV10-2 with TRBJ2-3; 8 nucleotides match TRBD1. J lost 4 bases, V lost 11 bases, and 8 bases had no gene match. The germline V gene encodes CDR1 WSHSY and CDR2 SAAADI. The CDR3 is 13 residues long. The CDR3, as DNA: TGCGCCGCAGGGGGCAGGGGCCCAGATACGCAGTATTTT. Amino acids: CAAGGRGPDTQYF.

A note on this clone: Other nucleotide sequences from this sample produce the same CDR3. The V and J genes are TRBV29-1 and TRBJ1-2, with D unclear. V was trimmed by 5 bases and J by 2 bases, leaving 9 bases between them. Germline V gene lookup returns CDR1 SQVTM and CDR2 ANQGSEA. The CDR3 length is 12 residues. The CDR3 bases are TGCAGCGTTCTAACTGACAACTATGGCTACACCTTC. Amino acid sequence: CSVLTDNYGYTF.

The chain is built from TRBV7-2 and TRBJ1-2, with 7 nucleotides matching TRBD1. The CDR3 length is 14 residues. V lost 3 bases, J lost 4 bases, and 5 bases stayed unmatched. Looked up from germline, CDR1 is SGHTA and CDR2 is FQGNSA. The CDR3 region has the DNA TGTGCCAGCAGCTTCGAGACAGGGACCTATGGCTACACCTTC. This codes for CASSFETGTYGYTF.

This rearrangement joins TRBV19 to TRBJ1-2; the match to TRBD1 covers 7 bases. CDR1 and CDR2 (germline): LNHDA, SQIVND (reference sequence). The CDR3 has 13 amino acids. The trim removed 7 bases at V and 4 bases at J, leaving 6 bases unmatched. CDR3 region: CASTSGTAYGYTF. The CDR3 DNA is TGTGCCAGTACCTCCGGGACAGCCTATGGCTACACCTTC.

Of note for this clone: The same CDR3 also results from other DNA sequences found in this sample. The chain links TRBV19 to TRBJ1-2, with TRBD1 as a possible D gene (6 bases). V lost 1 base and J lost 0, with 6 bases in between. Germline V gives CDR1 LNHDA, CDR2 SQIVND (reference sequence). CDR3 length: 14 amino acids. CDR3 nucleotide sequence: TGTGCCAGTAGTATAGGGACAGCTAACTATGGCTACACCTTC. Residues: CASSIGTANYGYTF. The full variable domain, completed using reference TRBV19 and TRBJ1-2, is DGGITQSPKYLFRKEGQNVTLSCEQNLNHDAMYWYRQDPGQGLRLIYYSQIVNDFQKGDIAEGYSVSREKKESFPLTVTSAQKNPTAFYLCASSIGTANYGYTFGSGTRLTVV.

This chain connects TRBV6-1 to TRBJ2-3, with D tentatively TRBD2 (5 bases). CDR1 MNHNS and CDR2 SASEGT come from the germline V gene. The V end lost 10 bases, the J end lost 4 bases, and 18 bases lay between the germline ends. The CDR3 totals 14 residues. The chain's CDR3 is CAIATPGKADTQYF. DNA of the CDR3: TGTGCCATCGCGACCCCGGGGAAGGCAGATACGCAGTATTTT.

This chain uses TRBV2 with TRBJ1-1; D is ambiguous. The CDR3 has 13 residues. With 1 base removed from V and 1 base from J, the gap between germline ends came to 4 bases. Germline CDR1 and CDR2: SNHLY and FYNNEI. In nucleotides, the CDR3 is TGTGCCAGCAGTGAAGTAGGGAACACTGAAGCTTTCTTT. Translating it yields CASSEVGNTEAFF.

The J gene is TRBJ2-2, the V gene TRBV7-2, with D unresolved. The CDR3 runs 13 residues. With 5 bases removed from V and 5 bases from J, the gap between germline ends came to 9 bases. CDR1 SGHTA and CDR2 FQGNSA come from the germline V gene. The CDR3 DNA reads TGTGCCAGCAGCCCTCTAGTGACCGGGGAGCTGTTTTTT. Translation: CASSPLVTGELFF.

The chain is built from TRBV5-1 and TRBJ2-5; D gene uncertain. The CDR3 has 16 amino acids. V lost 0 bases, J lost 3 bases, and 15 bases lay in between. Germline V gene data show CDR1 as SGHRS and CDR2 as YFSETQ. The chain's CDR3 is CASSLAAGWVKETQYF. The CDR3 coding sequence is TGCGCCAGCAGCTTGGCCGCTGGCTGGGTTAAAGAGACCCAGTACTTC.

The rearrangement joins TRBV11-2 to TRBJ2-1; maybe TRBD1 (6 bases). V was clipped by 5 bases and J by 3 bases, with 11 bases between them. Germline V gene sequence: CDR1 SGHAT, CDR2 FQNNGV. This CDR3 contains 14 residues. CDR3 bases: TGTGCCAGCAGCGCAGGGGCCAGCTACAATGAGCAGTTCTTC. This translates into CASSAGASYNEQFF. Together with reference TRBV11-2 and TRBJ2-1, the CDR3 gives the full variable domain: EAGVAQSPRYKIIEKRQSVAFWCNPISGHATLYWYQQILGQGPKLLIQFQNNGVVDDSQLPKDRFSAERLKGVDSTLKIQPAKLEDSAVYLCASSAGASYNEQFFGPGTRLTVL.